The sample holds a few counts of the clone carrying this T cell receptor (beta chain). This sample stems from a study of PD-L1 blockade in urothelial cancer. Study at large: The number of prior chemotherapy regimens per patient was 0 to 3. At 6 weeks and at 3 weeks (second dose) after treatment start, blood was analyzed.

Per the germline V gene, CDR1 is LNHDA and CDR2 is SQIVND (reference sequence). Trimming removed 6 bases from V and 7 bases from J; junction bases left unmatched: 3. CDR3 size: 13 residues. Added to each PCR by spiking were synthetic TCR analog templates. Assay used: immunoSEQ multiplex PCR; TCRdb lists only in-frame clones, some missing. The data contain 100,000 to 150,000 clones, roughly 88% of them singletons. Time point noted: peripheral blood 6 weeks after treatment start. Sample contribution per patient ranged from 1 to 8, covering pretreatment and on-treatment. The sample here was PBMCs, taken around atezolizumab (anti-PD-L1) treatment. The TCR comes from a man in his forties or fifties with urothelial cancer. This chain connects TRBV19 to TRBJ1-2, with TRBD1 matching over 12 bases. The CDR3 protein is CASRGQGARGYTF. The CDR3, as DNA: TGTGCCAGTAGGGGACAGGGGGCTCGTGGCTACACCTTC. The full variable domain, its missing parts supplied by reference TRBV19 and TRBJ1-2, is DGGITQSPKYLFRKEGQNVTLSCEQNLNHDAMYWYRQDPGQGLRLIYYSQIVNDFQKGDIAEGYSVSREKKESFPLTVTSAQKNPTAFYLCASRGQGARGYTFGSGTRLTVV.